This TCR beta chain was recorded in a study of cytomegalovirus exposure and HLA in healthy donors (dated by TCRdb to the late 2010s). About the study as a whole: An earlier analysis of approximately 640 of the donors reported roughly 300 Gb of sequence data and around 110 million unique TCR beta sequences from about 200 million T cells. Approximately 300 gigabases of sequencing data and 70 million to 100 million unique TCR sequences made up an early release that covered some 640 HLA-typed donors. Along with the approximately 700-subject first cohort, a separate validation cohort of around 110 different subjects was used. The study used immunosequencing to profile the T cell repertoires of more than 650 subjects and linked those repertoires to cytomegalovirus serostatus. All discovery cohort repertoires had been generated using a single sequencing platform. A later analysis re-examined previously published TCR beta repertoires from more than 550 donors and added high-resolution HLA genotyping to investigate patterns of TCR occurrence. Class I and class II HLA loci were covered by the typing at four-digit resolution. Typing coverage differed by locus: A, B, C, DRB1 and DQB1 were typed in roughly 620-630 donors, DQA1 in roughly 510, DPA1 in some 610, and DPB1 in 450 to 480. The study was designed to test whether signatures of past pathogen exposure could be identified by cataloging public T cell receptors. A later genetic analysis used genome-wide SNP genotypes for about 55% of the 666 donors, treating that subset as a discovery cohort. To predict cytomegalovirus infection status, the study combined high-throughput TCR immunosequencing, statistical association of individual TCRs with disease status, and machine learning. In the later analysis, no new phenotypic data were used to find candidate immune exposures; instead, reliance was placed on TCR beta sequences and their occurrence across donors. The genetic ancestry cluster associated with self-reported Caucasian donors included 81% of the 350 to 500 genotyped donors. An earlier analysis of nearly 600 of the donors applied high-throughput TCR beta sequencing to assess whether each TCR beta V gene segment acted as functional or pseudogenic. Four to six DR-DQ haplotypes were handled as single units for association and clustering, since linkage in the cohort was strong. Donor age, sex, ethnicity and CMV serostatus were compiled alongside the repertoire data. Among about 400 genotyped donors of the cohort, an average of around 250,000 unique TCR beta nucleotide sequences was sequenced per donor, of which roughly 18% were non-productive.

The cohort was made up of 666 healthy bone marrow donors. All cohort members were sampled while nominally healthy, although unrecorded immune exposures were likely present. The donor was CMV seronegative and belonged to the group of 352 seronegative cohort members. A peripheral blood sample was collected from each donor, and TCR beta sequencing was performed on peripheral blood mononuclear cells. The Qiagen DNeasy Blood Extraction Kit was used to extract genomic DNA from the blood cell samples. General findings and caveats noted by the study authors: A later genetic analysis reported fewer N-insertions in productive TCRs among donors in an Asian-associated ancestry cluster than the roughly 650-donor mean. A further reported finding was that TCR beta sequences accurately predicted the HLA-A and HLA-B alleles for most subjects in the first cohort. In vitro tests confirmed that a few of the cytomegalovirus-associated TCR beta chains recognize cytomegalovirus antigens. Most TCR sequences were seen in very few donors, while some public TCRs were found in many individuals. In a later analysis, TCR association rates were found to vary across HLA loci, with the most associated TCRs seen for DRB1 alleles and the fewest for HLA-C alleles. Some IMGT-functional V segments, including TRBV6-2 and TRBV6-3, could not be told apart with the 87-base-pair reads, so those segments were excluded. A later analysis found that HLA-associated TCR beta chains were more clonally expanded and had lower generation probabilities than equally common non-associated chains. In a later analysis, some 18,000 TCR beta sequences were associated with specific HLA alleles at a false discovery rate of 0.05. CMV serostatus was the only immune exposure information available for the cohort. In both the original and validation cohorts, the classifier was reported to diagnose cytomegalovirus status with high specificity and sensitivity. In an earlier analysis of around 600 of the donors, most TCR beta V segments were observed in productive rearrangements about 87% or about 30% of the time, broadly matching IMGT annotations. When HLA alleles, especially DR and DQ, strongly co-occurred, TCR associations were difficult to assign to individual alleles. The earlier analysis of approximately 560 of the donors excluded 15 to 20 rarely observed V segments, including chromosome 9 orphons, because counts were too low. The presence/absence analyses assumed that sequencing depth was roughly uniform across donors, and that assumption may not be true. The authors suggested that the approach could potentially be generalized to other disease states and immunological phenotypes. A later analysis found that most CMV-associated TCR beta chains appeared HLA-restricted, with HLA associations seemingly driven largely by CMV exposure. This cohort had only TCR beta chains sequenced, and the lack of alpha or paired-chain data limited which features could be detected. In a later genetic analysis, a missense DCLRE1C variant was associated with V-gene and J-gene trimming of TCR beta chains, and the association was replicated in an independent cohort. Because HLA typing was unavailable for some donors at each locus, only the typed subset was used in association tests. A cluster of highly shared sequence variants was judged likely to be a technical artifact of the sequencing pipeline. Several of the top co-occurrence clusters appeared to be linked to parvovirus B19, influenza, CMV and Epstein-Barr virus, according to a later analysis. The study listed over 150 TCR beta chains as associated with cytomegalovirus. Linkage disequilibrium might explain the correlated functional status among segregating V segments, but an unknown experimental factor could not be excluded.

Regarding this clone: The antigen this receptor binds is unknown. Per-base qualities were not stored, and no clone one base away is much larger.

The CDR3 sequence holds 17 residues, the cysteine and phenylalanine included. Here the CDR3 DNA is all that survives: 51 bases in frame from base 1. V is pruned by 1 base and J by 0 bases, leaving 4 bases of the junction without a gene match. CDR1 and CDR2, looked up from the germline V gene, are SQVTM and ANQGSEA. The library was made by the immunoSEQ multiplex PCR assay. The multiplex PCR relied on a mix of 60 forward primers for TCR Vbeta segments and 13 reverse primers for TCR Jbeta segments. Amplification of the CDR3 region of rearranged TCR beta genes was performed with a multiplex PCR assay on genomic DNA. The amplified TCR beta libraries were sequenced on the Illumina HiSeq System as 87-base-pair reads. In the original analysis: Across the 670 or so repertoires, a later analysis counted 80 million or so unique TCR beta chains, around 10 million of which were shared by at least two donors. A nearest-neighbor algorithm error-corrected the raw reads and collapsed the reads into unique sequences, merging closely related sequences to remove PCR and sequencing errors. V, D and J gene segments were assigned by aligning CDR3 sequences to IMGT reference sequences. For a sequence to be retained, a match of at least six nucleotides was required to both a V gene segment and a J gene segment. Rearrangements were called productive when the CDR3 lacked stop codons and stayed in frame with V and J; all others were non-productive. CDR3 was defined by IMGT convention, running from the second conserved V-encoded cysteine to the conserved J-encoded phenylalanine. In an earlier analysis of more than 550 of the donors, sequences lacking an unambiguous match to a single V gene segment were excluded. In an earlier analysis of several hundred of the donors, V segments were called functional above 56.7% productive rearrangements and were called segregating when the between-donor standard deviation exceeded 5%. To diagnose cytomegalovirus status from the catalog of TCR beta chain sequences, a statistical classification framework was built. In a later analysis, V and J genes were assigned by comparing TCR nucleotide sequences against IMGT/GENE-DB human TR gene sequences. The TCRdist pipeline was used in a later analysis to assign CDR3 sequences and most-parsimonious VDJ recombination scenarios. In a later analysis, each TCR beta chain was defined by its CDR3 amino acid sequence together with its V-gene family, and reads lacking a unique V-gene family were excluded. To address suspected cross-contamination and a sequencing artifact, a later analysis removed roughly 640 highly shared, low-generation-probability nucleotide sequences. In a later analysis, a clonal expansion index for each public chain was calculated from normalized within-repertoire ranks of inferred template counts. In a later analysis, generation probabilities were computed with a VDJ recombination model fitted to out-of-frame rearrangements, and the resulting probabilities were checked against IGoR. A later analysis scored TCR-TCR, TCR-HLA and TCR-CMV co-occurrence with hypergeometric tests, applying a repertoire-size bias correction to TCR pairs. To estimate false discovery rates, a later analysis permuted the HLA or CMV assignments 20 times. In a later analysis, co-occurring TCRs were grouped using DBSCAN, and TCRdist sequence similarity was added for clustering within HLA-allele-positive subsets. Repertoires with fewer than 30,000 or more than 120,000 public chains, plus five repertoires with anomalous nucleotide sharing, were excluded from co-occurrence clustering. TCRdb retrieved this table from immuneACCESS and kept in-frame rearrangements only. Not all clones are present; in checked studies, unresolved V genes account for under half, and no reason is known for the remainder. D and trimming were read from the DNA, whereas the V and J calls and clone size are those reported in that table. This sample has some 98,000 clones in its table, and about 81% of those were observed once. Around 1.5% of the sample lies in the top ten.

This clonotype was obtained from a middle-aged man in good health and CMV-seronegative. The sequence links TRBV29-1 to TRBJ2-3, with 13 junctional bases fitting TRBD2. Input material: PBMCs. The nucleotide sequence reads TGCAGCGTTGAAGGACTAGCGGGGGGCACTAGCACAGATACGCAGTATTTT. Its translation reads: CSVEGLAGGTSTDTQYF.